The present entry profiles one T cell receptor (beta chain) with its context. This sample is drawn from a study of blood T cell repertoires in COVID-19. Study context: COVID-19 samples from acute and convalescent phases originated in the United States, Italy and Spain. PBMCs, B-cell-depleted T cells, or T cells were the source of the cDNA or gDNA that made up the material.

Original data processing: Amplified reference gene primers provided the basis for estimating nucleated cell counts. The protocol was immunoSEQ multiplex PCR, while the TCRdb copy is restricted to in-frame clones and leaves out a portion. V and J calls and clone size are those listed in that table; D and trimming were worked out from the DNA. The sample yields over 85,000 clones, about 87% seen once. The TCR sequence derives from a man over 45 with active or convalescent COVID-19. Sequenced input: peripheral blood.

The CDR3 coding sequence is TGCGCCAGCAGCCAAGATCTGGCAGGGTCCCTCTATGGCTACACCTTC. It translates to CASSQDLAGSLYGYTF. The chain employs TRBV4-3 and TRBJ1-2; TRBD1 might be the D (5 bases). The CDR3 sequence is 16 residues long. In germline, CDR1 is LGHNA, CDR2 YSLEER. Trimming cost V 0 bases and J 4 bases, with 15 bases left between them.